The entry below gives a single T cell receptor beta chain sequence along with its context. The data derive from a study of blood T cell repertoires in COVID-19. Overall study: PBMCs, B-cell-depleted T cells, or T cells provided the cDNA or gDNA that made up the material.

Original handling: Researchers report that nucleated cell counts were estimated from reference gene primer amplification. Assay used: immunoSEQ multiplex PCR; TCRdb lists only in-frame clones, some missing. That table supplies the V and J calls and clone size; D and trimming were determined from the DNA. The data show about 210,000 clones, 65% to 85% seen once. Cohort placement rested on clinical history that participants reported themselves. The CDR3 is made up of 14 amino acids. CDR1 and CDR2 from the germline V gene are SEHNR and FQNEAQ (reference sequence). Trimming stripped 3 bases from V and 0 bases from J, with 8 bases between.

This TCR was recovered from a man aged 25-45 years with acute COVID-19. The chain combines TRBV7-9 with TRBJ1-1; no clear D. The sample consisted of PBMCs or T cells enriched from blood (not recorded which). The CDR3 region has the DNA TGTGCCAGCAGCTTTGGGCAAGTGAACACTGAAGCTTTCTTT. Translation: CASSFGQVNTEAFF.